These T cell receptor beta chains were read from a single sample in a study of blood T cell repertoires in COVID-19. Produced via immunoSEQ multiplex PCR; TCRdb's table is partial and in-frame only. This sample has a few hundred thousand clones; 80% to 90% occur once, and the top ten carry 3.5% to 4.5%. Source material: PBMCs or T cells enriched from blood (not recorded which). The source of these receptors is a woman aged 40 to 50 with acute COVID-19. The CDR3 runs from the conserved cysteine through the conserved F or W. D genes are given only for firm matches. Size values are once, few and many counts, or a class for expanded clones, and some rows have none.

>TRBV27|-|TRBJ2-7|-
CASSRGDSALSYEQYF
TGTGCCAGCAGTAGAGGCGACAGCGCCCTCTCCTACGAGCAGTACTTC
>TRBV5-5|-|TRBJ2-1|-
CASSYYTTGYNEQFF
TGTGCCAGCTCCTACTATACAACAGGCTACAATGAGCAGTTCTTC
>TRBV28|-|TRBJ2-1|TRBD1
CASSLGQGPHNEQFF
TGTGCCAGCAGCCTTGGACAGGGCCCCCACAATGAGCAGTTCTTC
>TRBV5-1|-|TRBJ2-2|TRBD2
CASSRGGLGAEDTGELFF
TGCGCCAGCAGCCGGGGGGGACTAGGGGCCGAAGACACCGGGGAGCTGTTTTTT
>TRBV27|-|TRBJ1-1|-
CASSHKQGISTEAFF
TGTGCCAGCAGTCACAAACAGGGTATTAGCACTGAAGCTTTCTTT
>TRBV27|-|TRBJ2-7|TRBD2
CASRLQREEYF
TGTGCCAGCAGGCTCCAGCGGGAGGAGTACTTC
>TRBV18|-|TRBJ2-7|-
CASSPSSIRDEQYF
TGTGCCAGCTCACCATCTTCGATCAGGGACGAGCAGTACTTC
>TRBV20-1|-|TRBJ2-1|TRBD2
CSASSGGGYNEQFF
TGCAGTGCTAGTTCGGGAGGAGGTTACAATGAGCAGTTCTTC
>TRBV20-1|-|TRBJ1-2|-
CSRYDRNGYTF
TGCAGCCGGTACGACAGGAACGGCTACACCTTC
>TRBV6-1|-|TRBJ1-2|-
CASSEAVLRGGFNYGYTF
TGTGCCAGCAGTGAAGCAGTGTTAAGGGGGGGGTTTAACTATGGCTACACCTTC
>TRBV5-1|-|TRBJ1-6|-
CASSSGQSPNSPLHF
TGCGCCAGCAGCTCAGGACAGAGCCCTAATTCACCCCTCCACTTT
>TRBV28|-|TRBJ2-7|TRBD2
CASSGTSGRPNLLPGEQYF
TGTGCCAGCAGTGGGACTAGCGGGAGGCCGAATTTACTACCGGGCGAGCAGTACTTC
>TRBV19|-|TRBJ1-2|-
CASSIGGQLPGYTF
TGTGCCAGTAGTATAGGAGGGCAGCTCCCAGGCTACACCTTC
>TRBV28|-|TRBJ1-2|TRBD1
CASSFPPPGTGNYGYTF
TGTGCCAGCAGTTTCCCGCCCCCAGGGACAGGGAACTATGGCTACACCTTC
>TRBV2|-|TRBJ2-2|TRBD1
CASRATGTGELFF
TGTGCCAGCAGAGCGACAGGGACCGGGGAGCTGTTTTTT
>TRBV3-1/TRBV3-2|-|TRBJ1-4|TRBD1
CASSQIRGQRAVGEKLFF
TGTGCCAGCAGCCAAATAAGGGGACAGAGGGCTGTTGGTGAAAAACTGTTTTTT
>TRBV24-1|-|TRBJ1-2|-
CATSDTFGGGGGYTF
TGTGCCACCAGTGACACCTTCGGAGGGGGAGGGGGCTACACCTTC
>TRBV21-1|few|TRBJ2-7|-
CASSKEQTREGAYEQYF
TGTGCCAGCAGCAAAGAACAAACGAGGGAGGGGGCCTACGAGCAGTACTTC
>TRBV7-6|-|TRBJ2-5|-
CASSFQGYRTQETQYF
TGTGCCAGCAGCTTTCAAGGATACAGGACCCAAGAGACCCAGTACTTC
>TRBV24-1|-|TRBJ1-2|TRBD1
CATSDTRTGGANYGYTF
TGTGCCACCAGTGATACGCGGACAGGGGGCGCTAACTATGGCTACACCTTC
>TRBV7-2|few|TRBJ1-3|TRBD1
CASSPRDRGNTIYF
TGTGCCAGCAGCCCCCGGGACAGGGGAAACACCATATATTTT
>TRBV12-5|few|TRBJ2-5|-
CASGLVNRVDPKETQYF
TGTGCTAGTGGTTTGGTAAACCGGGTCGACCCGAAGGAGACCCAGTACTTC
>TRBV11-2|-|TRBJ1-1|-
CASSLERGTEAFF
TGTGCCAGCAGCTTAGAAAGGGGGACTGAAGCTTTCTTT
>TRBV7-8|-|TRBJ2-2|-
CASRGAVGANTGELFF
TGTGCCAGCCGAGGAGCGGTGGGCGCGAACACCGGGGAGCTGTTTTTT
>TRBV9|once|TRBJ1-2|-
CASSVEAGGSYGYTF
TGTGCCAGCAGCGTAGAGGCGGGGGGCAGCTATGGCTACACCTTC
>TRBV19|-|TRBJ1-3|TRBD1
CASTTRTGPGNTIYF
TGTGCCAGTACGACCCGGACAGGGCCGGGAAACACCATATATTTT
>TRBV18|-|TRBJ2-1|-
CASSPVEGQSSYNEQFF
TGTGCCAGCTCACCAGTGGAGGGGCAAAGCTCCTACAATGAGCAGTTCTTC
>TRBV9|-|TRBJ1-4|TRBD1
CASSVEDRGTEKLFF
TGTGCCAGCAGCGTAGAAGACAGGGGAACTGAAAAACTGTTTTTT
>TRBV10-3|-|TRBJ1-1|-
CATSDRPPFENTEAFF
TGTGCCACGTCGGACAGACCCCCCTTTGAGAACACTGAAGCTTTCTTT
>TRBV19|-|TRBJ2-1|TRBD1
CASSIGTGGEQFF
TGTGCCAGTAGTATTGGGACAGGGGGCGAGCAGTTCTTC
>TRBV7-8|-|TRBJ2-7|-
CASSLGHGTYEQYF
TGTGCCAGCAGCTTAGGACACGGGACCTACGAGCAGTACTTC
>TRBV7-3|-|TRBJ2-3|-
CASSLLAGTDTQYF
TGTGCCAGCAGCTTACTGGCAGGCACAGATACGCAGTATTTT
>TRBV3-1/TRBV3-2|-|TRBJ2-7|-
CASSQAGGRAEQYF
TGTGCCAGCAGCCAAGCTGGGGGCCGGGCCGAGCAGTACTTC
>TRBV6-1|-|TRBJ2-7|-
CASSEGVRTAHPYEQYF
TGTGCCAGCAGTGAAGGGGTTCGGACAGCCCACCCCTACGAGCAGTACTTC
>TRBV5-1|-|TRBJ2-7|TRBD1
CASSPGTGQRTYEQYF
TGCGCCAGCAGCCCCGGGACAGGTCAACGGACCTACGAGCAGTACTTC
>TRBV24-1|-|TRBJ2-1|TRBD1
CATSGPDRGNEQFF
TGTGCCACCAGTGGCCCGGACAGGGGGAATGAGCAGTTCTTC
>TRBV28|-|TRBJ1-1|-
CASTTGSAEAFF
TGTGCCAGTACCACAGGGAGCGCTGAAGCTTTCTTT
>TRBV18|-|TRBJ2-7|TRBD1
CASSPYLDRGHEQYF
TGTGCCAGCTCACCATATCTGGACAGGGGTCACGAGCAGTACTTC
>TRBV28|once|TRBJ1-1|-
CATGRGGAFF
TGTGCCACCGGGAGGGGAGGGGCTTTCTTT
>TRBV5-1|-|TRBJ2-3|TRBD2
CASSLGGRAGTDTQYF
TGCGCCAGCAGCTTAGGCGGGAGGGCCGGCACAGATACGCAGTATTTT
>TRBV7-3|once|TRBJ2-3|TRBD2
CASSLQAGVGDTQYF
TGTGCCAGCAGCTTACAGGCGGGAGTAGGAGATACGCAGTATTTT
>TRBV18|-|TRBJ2-2|TRBD1
CASSLLQGSNTGELFF
TGTGCCAGCTCACTCTTACAGGGGTCGAACACCGGGGAGCTGTTTTTT
>TRBV6-5|-|TRBJ2-1|TRBD2
CASRLAGTENEQFF
TGTGCCAGCAGACTAGCGGGAACGGAGAATGAGCAGTTCTTC
>TRBV12-3/TRBV12-4|-|TRBJ1-5|-
CASSFGGNQPQHF
TGTGCCAGCAGTTTTGGGGGGAATCAGCCCCAGCATTTT
>TRBV18|-|TRBJ1-1|TRBD1
CASSLQGALGNTEAFF
TGTGCCAGCTCATTACAGGGGGCCTTGGGAAACACTGAAGCTTTCTTT
>TRBV10-3|-|TRBJ2-1|-
CALRGEGRSYNEQFF
TGTGCTCTAAGGGGGGAGGGCCGCTCCTACAATGAGCAGTTCTTC
>TRBV5-1|once|TRBJ1-2|-
CASSMAQGISTF
TGCGCCAGCAGCATGGCCCAGGGAATAAGCACCTTC
>TRBV25-1|once|TRBJ1-1|-
CASTTSRGGAFF
TGTGCCAGCACCACCTCCCGGGGAGGAGCTTTCTTT
>TRBV4-3|-|TRBJ1-4|-
CASSQGFRTTNEKLFF
TGCGCCAGCAGCCAAGGTTTCAGGACAACTAATGAAAAACTGTTTTTT
>TRBV19|-|TRBJ2-1|TRBD1
CASRAGTGGYNEQFF
TGTGCCAGTAGGGCCGGGACAGGGGGCTACAATGAGCAGTTCTTC
>TRBV5-1|-|TRBJ2-7|TRBD1
CASSSRGQGLREQYF
TGCGCCAGCAGCTCTCGGGGACAGGGACTTCGCGAGCAGTACTTC
>TRBV19|-|TRBJ1-1|TRBD1
CASSPWTGPEAFF
TGTGCCAGTAGTCCCTGGACAGGGCCTGAAGCTTTCTTT
>TRBV2|-|TRBJ1-5|TRBD1
CASTQDRSNQPQHF
TGTGCCAGCACTCAGGACAGGAGCAATCAGCCCCAGCATTTT
>TRBV5-1|-|TRBJ1-3|-
CASSFQSTFSGNTIYF
TGCGCCAGCAGCTTTCAATCGACTTTCTCTGGAAACACCATATATTTT
>TRBV4-2|-|TRBJ2-7|-
CASSPLMGASHEQYF
TGTGCCAGCAGCCCCCTTATGGGGGCGTCCCACGAGCAGTACTTC
>TRBV3-1/TRBV3-2|-|TRBJ2-2|TRBD1
CASSTWTGANTGELFF
TGTGCCAGCAGCACCTGGACAGGAGCGAACACCGGGGAGCTGTTTTTT
>TRBV7-3|-|TRBJ2-4|TRBD1
CASSPSGTGVMANIQYF
TGTGCCAGCAGCCCCTCCGGGACAGGGGTAATGGCAAACATTCAGTACTTC
>TRBV12-5|-|TRBJ2-4|-
CASGPQPNIQYF
TGTGCTAGTGGTCCACAACCGAACATTCAGTACTTC
>TRBV5-6|once|TRBJ1-3|-
CASSLFGYQGNTIYF
TGTGCCAGCAGCTTATTCGGGTATCAGGGAAACACCATATATTTT